The 18 T cell receptor beta chains in this list originate from one sample, sequenced in a study of T cells in Graves' hyperthyroidism and ophthalmopathy. TCR beta CDR3 region amplification was performed from RNA transcripts. In the first-round RT-PCR of the TCR CDR3, the HTBI primer set was used. TCRdb used MiXCR to reprocess the multiplex PCR reads, holding one entry per CDR3 protein. The table shows under 40,000 distinct CDR3 sequences, with approximately 50% occurring only once. The sequenced material came from blood. The source of these receptors is a woman aged 40 to 49 with Graves' ophthalmopathy.

This clonotype occurred many times. The chain links TRBV12-3 or TRBV12-4 to TRBJ2-5; 8 bases are a match to TRBD2. The CDR3 is 15 residues long. The trim removed 6 bases at V and 5 bases at J, leaving 11 bases unmatched. CDR3 sequence reads: CASSTSGGPVETQYF. DNA of the CDR3: TGTGCCAGCAGCACGAGCGGGGGCCCCGTGGAGACCCAGTACTTC.

As for this clonotype: The conserved phenylalanine or tryptophan is not found at the CDR3 terminus, so this likely reflects a read error. The DNA is omitted, as the CDR3 cannot be located on it reliably, and the CDR3 follows TCRdb's listing. The chain employs TRBV7-2 and TRBJ2-3. Germline CDR1 reads SGHTA; CDR2 reads FQGNSA. A total of 10 residues make up the CDR3, ends included. The chain's CDR3 is CASSLEGLLY.

The chain couples TRBV2 to TRBJ1-6; D call uncertain. Germline values: CDR1 SNHLY, CDR2 FYNNEI. The ends were cut back, 2 bases at V and 0 bases at J, with 8 bases in the middle. The CDR3 has 16 residues. The CDR3 nucleotides are TGTGCCAGCAGTGAAACCAGGAGCTCCTATAATTCACCCCTCCACTTT. This gives the protein CASSETRSSYNSPLHF.

The genes are TRBV7-3 and TRBJ1-6, with D perhaps matching TRBD1 (6 bases). Between the trimmed V and J ends, which lost 4 bases and 8 bases, there was a span of 12 bases. The CDR3 has 14 residues. The germline V gene has CDR1 SGHTA and CDR2 FQGTGA. The CDR3 DNA reads TGTGCCAGCAGCTCCGGGACATCAGATTCACCCCTCCACTTT. Protein: CASSSGTSDSPLHF.

This clonotype was counted many times. The chain links TRBV12-3 or TRBV12-4 to TRBJ1-6, with D hard to call. The CDR3 runs to 12 residues. V gave up 10 bases and J gave up 13 bases, with 17 bases separating them. In DNA form, the CDR3 reads TGTGCCACCTCGACATCCTTTGGGCCCCTCCACTTT. Translating it yields CATSTSFGPLHF.

V usage is TRBV15 and J usage is TRBJ2-6, with D uncertain. With 5 bases removed from V and 0 bases from J, the gap between germline ends came to 17 bases. This CDR3 comprises 18 residues. Germline values: CDR1 LNHNV, CDR2 YYDKDF (reference sequence). CDR3 DNA: TGTGCCACCAGCTCCCATTCATCGTCCAGCTCTGGGGCCAACGTCCTGACTTTC. As protein: CATSSHSSSSSGANVLTF.

This clonotype came up once. The germline gene is not matched at one end of the junction; a read error may be the cause. V usage is TRBV6-5 and J usage is TRBJ2-1; TRBD1 agrees at 10 bases. The CDR3 covers 14 residues. Germline CDR1 and CDR2: MNHEY and SVGAGI. The CDR3 loop is CASMGQGFIDEQFF. The CDR3 region has the DNA TGCGCCAGCATGGGACAGGGGTTCATCGATGAGCAGTTCTTC.

This clonotype was found once. The V gene is TRBV20-1, the J gene TRBJ2-7, with 8 positions matching TRBD2. J was trimmed by 3 bases and V by 5 bases; bases with no gene match: 3. Per germline, CDR1 DFQATT and CDR2 SNEGSKA (reference sequence). The CDR3 is 12 residues long. The CDR3 protein is CSALLAGYEQYF. The DNA for the CDR3 is TGCAGTGCTCTCCTAGCGGGCTACGAGCAGTACTTC.

The rearrangement joins TRBV7-9 to TRBJ2-2; 7 bases are a match to TRBD1. The V gene's germline CDR1 is SEHNR and CDR2 FQNEAQ (reference sequence). The CDR3 loop spans 15 amino acids. Germline trimming cut 3 bases from V and 4 bases from J; bases unmatched to any gene: 5. The chain's CDR3 is CASSFRDRLTGELFF. CDR3 nucleotide sequence: TGTGCCAGCAGCTTCCGGGACAGACTCACCGGGGAGCTGTTTTTT.

The chain uses TRBV5-5 and TRBJ2-5; D is uncertain. Germline V lookup: CDR1 SGHKS, CDR2 YYEKEE (reference sequence). Trimming removed 5 bases from V and 7 bases from J, with 3 bases in between. CDR3 length: 9 amino acids. This chain's CDR3 is CASRPTQYF. For the CDR3, the DNA is TGTGCCAGCAGACCGACCCAGTACTTC.

V is TRBV9 and J is TRBJ2-5, with no clear D. Trimming cost V 2 bases and J 4 bases, with 9 bases left between them. CDR1 and CDR2 from the germline V gene are SGDLS and YYNGEE. The CDR3 covers 13 residues. The CDR3 region is CASSVGRTETQYF. The CDR3 DNA reads as TGTGCCAGCAGCGTCGGAAGGACAGAGACCCAGTACTTC.

This clonotype was seen many times. This chain uses TRBV12-3 or TRBV12-4 with TRBJ2-5; perhaps D is TRBD1 or TRBD2 (7 bases each). The ends were cut back, 4 bases at V and 0 bases at J, with 15 bases in the middle. CDR3 length: 16 amino acids. The CDR3 nucleotides read TGTGCCAGCAGTTCCCACAGGGGAGGGAACCAAGAGACCCAGTACTTC. It specifies CASSSHRGGNQETQYF.

With regard to this clonotype: The junction departs from the called germline gene at one end, perhaps through a read error. The chain uses TRBV29-1 and TRBJ1-3; TRBD1 matches 8 bases. Germline V gene sequence: CDR1 SQVTM, CDR2 ANQGSEA. The CDR3 contains 13 residues. For the CDR3, the DNA is TGCAGGGGATCAGGGGGCACGGGAAACACCGTATATTTT. This codes for CRGSGGTGNTVYF.

V and J are TRBV20-1 and TRBJ2-3; 9 positions agree with TRBD2. CDR1 and CDR2 (germline): DFQATT, SNEGSKA (reference sequence). The length of the CDR3 is 13 residues. J was trimmed by 6 bases and V by 6 bases; bases with no gene match: 7. The chain's CDR3 is CSATTSGSDTQYF. CDR3 nucleotides: TGCAGTGCCACTACTAGCGGGTCGGATACGCAGTATTTT.

In its sample, this clonotype was seen many times. J is TRBJ2-3 and V is TRBV29-1, with 9 bases matching TRBD2. CDR1 and CDR2 from the germline V gene are SQVTM and ANQGSEA. There are 14 residues in the CDR3. The J segment lost 6 bases and the V segment lost 6 bases, leaving 10 bases of the junction unmatched. CDR3 protein: CSVFLLAGSDTQYF. As DNA, the CDR3 is TGCAGCGTGTTTCTGCTAGCGGGAAGTGATACGCAGTATTTT.

In its sample, this clonotype was seen many times. V usage is TRBV10-3 and J usage is TRBJ2-2, with D possibly called TRBD1 or TRBD2 (5 bases each). The V end was cut by 4 bases, the J end by 4 bases, with 13 bases between. Germline values: CDR1 ENHRY, CDR2 SYGVKD. CDR3 length: 15 amino acids. The CDR3 nucleotides read TGTGCCATCAGTGCGAGGGGACCGGGCACCGGGGAGCTGTTTTTT. It encodes CAISARGPGTGELFF.

DNA for the CDR3: TGTGCCAGCTCACCCCCGGGACAGGGAAGATCAGGGGAGCAGTACTTC. Translation: CASSPPGQGRSGEQYF. This chain joins TRBV18 and TRBJ2-7; 9 bases match TRBD1. CDR1 and CDR2 (germline): KGHSH, LQKENI. CDR3 size: 16 residues. J lost 7 bases, V lost 3 bases, and 13 bases had no gene match.

Concerning this clonotype: Its ends do not fully match the called genes, so a read error is possible. This rearrangement joins TRBV5-8 to TRBJ2-5; 9 nucleotides line up with TRBD1. Per the germline V gene, CDR1 is SGHTS and CDR2 is YDEGEE. CDR3 length: 16 amino acids. CDR3 sequence reads: CASSPGQGDDQGTQYF. The DNA for the CDR3 is TGTGCCAGCAGCCCGGGACAGGGCGACGACCAAGGGACCCAGTACTTC.